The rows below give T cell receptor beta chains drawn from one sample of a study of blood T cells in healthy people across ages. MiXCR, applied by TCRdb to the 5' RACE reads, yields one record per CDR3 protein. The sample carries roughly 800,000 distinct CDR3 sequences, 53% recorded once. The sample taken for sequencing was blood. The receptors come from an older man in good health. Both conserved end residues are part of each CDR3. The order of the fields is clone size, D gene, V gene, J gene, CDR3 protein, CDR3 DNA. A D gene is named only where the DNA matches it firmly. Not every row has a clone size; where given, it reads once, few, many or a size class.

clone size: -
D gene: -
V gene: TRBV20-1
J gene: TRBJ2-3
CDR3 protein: CSAGRGNTDTQYF
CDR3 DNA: TGCAGTGCTGGAAGGGGGAACACAGATACGCAGTATTTT

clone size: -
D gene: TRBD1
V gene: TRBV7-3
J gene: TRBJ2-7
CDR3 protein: CASSYQTGPPYEQYF
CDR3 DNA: TGTGCCAGCAGCTATCAGACAGGGCCCCCCTACGAGCAGTACTTC

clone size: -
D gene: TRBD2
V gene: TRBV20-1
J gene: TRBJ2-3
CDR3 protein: CSARSTPSGISGYAYF
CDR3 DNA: TGCAGTGCTAGGTCTACGCCTAGCGGGATTAGCGGATACGCGTATTTT

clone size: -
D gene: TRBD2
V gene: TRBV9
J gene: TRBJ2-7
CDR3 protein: CASSASAGTYEQYF
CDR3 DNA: TGTGCCAGCAGCGCTTCAGCGGGAACCTACGAGCAGTACTTC

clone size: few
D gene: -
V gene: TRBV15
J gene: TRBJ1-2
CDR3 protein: CATSRDNYGYTF
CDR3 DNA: TGTGCCACCAGCAGAGATAACTATGGCTACACCTTC

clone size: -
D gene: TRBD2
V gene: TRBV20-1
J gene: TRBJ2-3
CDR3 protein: CSAPALAGVVRTQYF
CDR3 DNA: TGCAGTGCTCCCGCTCTAGCGGGGGTAGTTCGGACGCAGTATTTT

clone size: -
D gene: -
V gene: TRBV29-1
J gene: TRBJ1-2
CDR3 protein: CSVGGAGEGYTF
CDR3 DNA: TGCAGCGTTGGGGGGGCGGGAGAGGGCTACACCTTC

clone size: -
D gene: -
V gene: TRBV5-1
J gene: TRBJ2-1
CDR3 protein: CASSSRGATYNEQFF
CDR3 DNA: TGCGCCAGCAGCTCTCGCGGGGCCACCTACAATGAGCAGTTCTTC

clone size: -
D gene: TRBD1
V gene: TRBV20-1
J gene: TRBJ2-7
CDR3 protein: CSARGRDRGLYEQYF
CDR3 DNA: TGCAGTGCTAGAGGCCGGGACAGGGGGCTTTACGAGCAGTACTTC

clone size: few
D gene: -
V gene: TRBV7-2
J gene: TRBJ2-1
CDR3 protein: CASSLAYDNEQFF
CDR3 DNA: TGTGCCAGCAGCTTAGCTTACGACAATGAGCAGTTCTTC

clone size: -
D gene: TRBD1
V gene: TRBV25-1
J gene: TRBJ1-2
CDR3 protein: CASSPGGAYGYTF
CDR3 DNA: TGTGCCAGCAGTCCAGGGGGCGCCTATGGCTACACCTTC

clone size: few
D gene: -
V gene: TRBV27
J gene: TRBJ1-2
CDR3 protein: CASRPSLPWGYTF
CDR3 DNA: TGTGCCAGCAGACCCTCTCTCCCGTGGGGCTACACCTTC

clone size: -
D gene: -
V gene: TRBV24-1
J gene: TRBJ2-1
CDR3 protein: CATSDPDGVSYNEQFF
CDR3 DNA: TGTGCCACCAGTGACCCTGACGGAGTTTCCTACAATGAGCAGTTCTTC

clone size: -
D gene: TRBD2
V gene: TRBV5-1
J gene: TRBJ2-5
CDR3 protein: CASTLSGKLQETQYF
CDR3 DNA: TGCGCCAGCACCCTCAGCGGGAAATTGCAAGAGACCCAGTACTTC

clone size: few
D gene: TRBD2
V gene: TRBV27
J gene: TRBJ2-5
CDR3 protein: CASSPHVRLAGVETQYF
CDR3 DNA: TGTGCCAGCAGTCCCCACGTAAGGCTAGCGGGAGTGGAGACCCAGTACTTC

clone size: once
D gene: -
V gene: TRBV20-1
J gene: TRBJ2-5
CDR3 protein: CSARDPGSPTALETQYF
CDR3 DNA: TGCAGTGCTAGAGATCCGGGCTCACCAACCGCCTTGGAGACCCAGTACTTC

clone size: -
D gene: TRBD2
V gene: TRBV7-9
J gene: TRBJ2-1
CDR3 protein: CASSPWRREIDEQFF
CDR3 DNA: TGTGCCAGCAGCCCGTGGAGGCGGGAGATTGATGAGCAGTTCTTC

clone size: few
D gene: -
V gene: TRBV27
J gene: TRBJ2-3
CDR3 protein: CASSFWQSTDTQYF
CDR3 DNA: TGTGCCAGCAGTTTTTGGCAGTCCACAGATACGCAGTATTTT

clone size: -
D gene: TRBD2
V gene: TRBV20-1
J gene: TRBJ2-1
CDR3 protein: CSASFSGRAYEQFF
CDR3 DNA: TGCAGTGCTAGTTTTAGCGGGAGGGCCTACGAGCAGTTCTTC

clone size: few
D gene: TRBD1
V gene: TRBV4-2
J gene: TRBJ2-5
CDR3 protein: CASSPEGWQGATNEQYF
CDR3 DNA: TGTGCCAGCAGCCCGGAGGGGTGGCAGGGGGCGACCAATGAGCAGTACTTC

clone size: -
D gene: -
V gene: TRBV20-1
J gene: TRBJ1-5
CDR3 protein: CSARESGNQPQHF
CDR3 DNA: TGCAGTGCCCGAGAGTCGGGCAATCAGCCCCAGCATTTT

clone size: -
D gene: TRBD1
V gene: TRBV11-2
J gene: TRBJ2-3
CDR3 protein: CASSFDSPGGQFLESSCTQYF
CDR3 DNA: TGTGCCAGCAGCTTCGATTCCCCAGGGGGTCAATTTTTGGAAAGCTCATGTACGCAGTATTTT

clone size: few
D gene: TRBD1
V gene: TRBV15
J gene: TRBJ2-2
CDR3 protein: CATSRGGTGITGELFF
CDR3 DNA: TGTGCCACCAGCAGGGGGGGGACAGGGATCACCGGGGAGCTGTTTTTT

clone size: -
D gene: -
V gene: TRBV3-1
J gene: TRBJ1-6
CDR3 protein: CASSQFARNNSPLHF
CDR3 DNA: TGTGCCAGCAGCCAATTCGCCAGGAATAATTCACCCCTCCACTTT

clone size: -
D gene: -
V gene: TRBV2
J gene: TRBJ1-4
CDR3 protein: CASSDTRTTNEKLFF
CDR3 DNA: TGTGCCAGCAGTGATACGCGGACAACTAATGAAAAACTGTTTTTT

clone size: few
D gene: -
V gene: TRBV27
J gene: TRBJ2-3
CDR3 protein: CASSLGGGYAYF
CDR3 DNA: TGTGCCAGCAGTTTAGGGGGTGGATACGCGTATTTT

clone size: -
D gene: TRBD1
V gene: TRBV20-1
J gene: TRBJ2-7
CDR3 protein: CSARDLGRGLYEQYF
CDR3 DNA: TGCAGTGCTAGAGATCTCGGCAGGGGGCTGTACGAGCAGTACTTC

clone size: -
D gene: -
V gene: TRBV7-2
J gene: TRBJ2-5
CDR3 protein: CASSLVLGVGPETQYF
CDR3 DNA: TGTGCCAGCAGCTTAGTTCTCGGGGTAGGGCCAGAGACCCAGTACTTC

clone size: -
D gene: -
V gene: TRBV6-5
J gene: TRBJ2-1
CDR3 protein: CASSYLYPGTLTYNEQFF
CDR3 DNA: TGTGCCAGCAGTTACTTGTACCCCGGGACACTAACCTACAATGAGCAGTTCTTC

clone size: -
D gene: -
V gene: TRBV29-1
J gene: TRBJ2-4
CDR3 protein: CSVEGSGGPLAKNIQYF
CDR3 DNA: TGCAGCGTTGAAGGGTCCGGGGGGCCCCTAGCCAAAAACATTCAGTACTTC

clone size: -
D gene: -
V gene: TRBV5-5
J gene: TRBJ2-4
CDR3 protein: CASSSFQGMLAKNIQYF
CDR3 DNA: TGTGCCAGCAGTTCTTTTCAGGGTATGCTAGCCAAAAACATTCAGTACTTC

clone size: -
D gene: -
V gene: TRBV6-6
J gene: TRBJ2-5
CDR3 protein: CASTRSLEETRYF
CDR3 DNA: TGTGCCAGCACCAGGAGTCTGGAGGAGACCCGGTACTTC

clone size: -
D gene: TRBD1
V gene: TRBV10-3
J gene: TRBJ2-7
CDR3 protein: CAIRPGQAYNEQYF
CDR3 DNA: TGTGCCATCAGGCCGGGACAGGCTTACAATGAGCAGTACTTC

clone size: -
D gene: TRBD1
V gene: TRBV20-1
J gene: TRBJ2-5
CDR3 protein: CSARRGQGRGGTQYF
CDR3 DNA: TGCAGTGCTAGAAGGGGACAGGGAAGGGGGGGGACCCAGTACTTC

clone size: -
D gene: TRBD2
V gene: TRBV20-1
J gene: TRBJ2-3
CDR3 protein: CSAIAGTTDTQYF
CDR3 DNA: TGCAGTGCTATAGCGGGAACCACAGATACGCAGTATTTT

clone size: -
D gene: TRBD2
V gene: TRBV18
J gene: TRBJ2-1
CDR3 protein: CASSLRLAGYAGDNEQFF
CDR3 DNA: TGTGCCAGCTCACTACGACTAGCGGGGTACGCAGGGGACAATGAGCAGTTCTTC

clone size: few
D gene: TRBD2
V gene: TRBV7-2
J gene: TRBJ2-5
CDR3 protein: CASSLAGTGRGQETQYF
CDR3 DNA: TGTGCCAGCAGCTTAGCGGGGACCGGGAGGGGGCAAGAGACCCAGTACTTC

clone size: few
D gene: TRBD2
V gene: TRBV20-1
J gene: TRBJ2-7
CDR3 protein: CSAAGTSGRGEQYF
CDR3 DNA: TGCAGTGCTGCCGGGACTAGCGGGAGGGGTGAGCAGTACTTC

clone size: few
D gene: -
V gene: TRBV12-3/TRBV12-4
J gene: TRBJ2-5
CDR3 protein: CASSLGNSGNLVGEQYF
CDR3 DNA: TGTGCCAGCAGTTTAGGGAATTCGGGCAACTTGGTAGGTGAGCAGTACTTC

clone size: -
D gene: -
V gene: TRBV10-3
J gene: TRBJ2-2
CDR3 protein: CASLQAGTANTGELFF
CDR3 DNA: TGTGCCAGCCTCCAAGCCGGGACGGCGAACACCGGGGAGCTGTTTTTT

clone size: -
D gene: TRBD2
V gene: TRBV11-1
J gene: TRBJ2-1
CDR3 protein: CASSSRVSGINEQFF
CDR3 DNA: TGTGCCAGCAGCTCCCGGGTTAGCGGGATCAATGAGCAGTTCTTC

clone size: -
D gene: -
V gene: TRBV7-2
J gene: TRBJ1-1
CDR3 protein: CASSRLRVGNTEAFF
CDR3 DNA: TGTGCCAGCAGCCGACTGCGGGTGGGGAACACTGAAGCTTTCTTT

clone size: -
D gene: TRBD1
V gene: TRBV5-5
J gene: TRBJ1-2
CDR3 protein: CASSRTGVNGYTF
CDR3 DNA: TGTGCCAGCAGCCGGACAGGGGTCAATGGCTACACCTTC

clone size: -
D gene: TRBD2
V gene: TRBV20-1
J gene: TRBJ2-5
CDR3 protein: CSAMAAGGPAETQYF
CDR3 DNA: TGCAGTGCTATGGCGGCGGGAGGGCCGGCGGAGACCCAGTACTTC

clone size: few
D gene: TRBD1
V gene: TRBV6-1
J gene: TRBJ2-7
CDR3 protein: CASSTQTGLSDEQYF
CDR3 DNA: TGTGCCAGCAGTACTCAGACAGGGCTTAGCGACGAGCAGTACTTC

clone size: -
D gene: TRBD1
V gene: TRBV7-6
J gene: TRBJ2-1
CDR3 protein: CASSQVPTGSSYNEQFF
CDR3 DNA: TGTGCCAGCAGCCAGGTCCCGACAGGGTCATCCTACAATGAGCAGTTCTTC

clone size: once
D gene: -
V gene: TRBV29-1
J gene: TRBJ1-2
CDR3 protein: CSVAGFAYGYTF
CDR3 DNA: TGCAGCGTTGCAGGGTTTGCCTATGGCTACACCTTC

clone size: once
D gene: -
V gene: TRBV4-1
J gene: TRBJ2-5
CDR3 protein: CASSQDRARLVPNNEQYF
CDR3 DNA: TGCGCCAGCAGCCAAGATAGGGCCAGACTAGTACCAAACAATGAGCAGTACTTC

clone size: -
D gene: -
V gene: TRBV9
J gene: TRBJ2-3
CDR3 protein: CASSVGVGNGHAYF
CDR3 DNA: -

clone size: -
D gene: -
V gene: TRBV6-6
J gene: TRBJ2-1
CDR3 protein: CASSLRKGYNEQFF
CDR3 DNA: TGTGCCAGCAGTTTGAGAAAAGGGTACAATGAGCAGTTCTTC